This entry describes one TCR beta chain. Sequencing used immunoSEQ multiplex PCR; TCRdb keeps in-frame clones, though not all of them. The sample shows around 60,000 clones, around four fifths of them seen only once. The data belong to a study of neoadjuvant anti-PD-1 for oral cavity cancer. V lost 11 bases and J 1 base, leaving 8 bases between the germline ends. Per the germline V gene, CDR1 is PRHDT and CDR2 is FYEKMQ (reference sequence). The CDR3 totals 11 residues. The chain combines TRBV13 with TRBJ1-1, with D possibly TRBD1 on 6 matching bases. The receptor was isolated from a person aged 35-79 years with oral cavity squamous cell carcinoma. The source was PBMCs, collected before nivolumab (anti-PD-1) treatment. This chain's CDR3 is CAAGENTEAFF. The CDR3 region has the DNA TGTGCCGCAGGGGAGAACACTGAAGCTTTCTTT. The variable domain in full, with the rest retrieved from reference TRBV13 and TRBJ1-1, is AAGVIQSPRHLIKEKRETATLKCYPIPRHDTVYWYQQGPGQDPQFLISFYEKMQSDKGSIPDRFSAQQFSDYHSELNMSSLELGDSALYFCAAGENTEAFFGQGTRLTVV.